These T cell receptor beta chains were read from a single sample in a study of cytomegalovirus exposure and HLA in healthy donors. Profiled with immunoSEQ multiplex PCR; TCRdb holds only in-frame clones, not every one. The sample holds 250,000 to 400,000 clones, roughly 86% seen once. Sequencing input: PBMCs. Receptors originate from a man aged 25 to 45 in good health and CMV-seronegative. Each CDR3 is given with its conserved first and last residue. The D gene is left open where the match is weak. Some rows have no size entry. The others give once, few or many, or a class for an expanded clone.

TRBV7-2	.	TRBD1	14	TRBJ1-1	CASSASGGITEAFF	TGTGCCAGCAGCGCCTCAGGGGGCATCACTGAAGCTTTCTTT
TRBV6-5	.	.	16	TRBJ1-6	CASSYSVWAGNSPLHF	TGTGCCAGCAGTTACTCGGTTTGGGCCGGTAATTCACCCCTCCACTTT
TRBV7-2	.	TRBD2	17	TRBJ2-1	CASSLGRRGGRDNEQFF	TGTGCCAGCAGCTTAGGACGACGCGGGGGGCGGGACAATGAGCAGTTCTTC
TRBV9	.	.	13	TRBJ2-3	CASSPPQGDTQYF	TGTGCCAGCAGCCCCCCCCAGGGCGATACGCAGTATTTT
TRBV5-1	.	TRBD1	16	TRBJ2-7	CASSGRGTGYPYEQYF	TGCGCCAGCAGCGGGAGGGGGACAGGGTATCCCTACGAGCAGTACTTC
TRBV5-4	.	.	15	TRBJ1-1	CASSRLDGDDDEAFF	TGTGCCAGCAGTCGACTAGACGGAGACGACGATGAAGCTTTCTTT
TRBV11-2	once	TRBD2	18	TRBJ2-2	CASSSPGLAGREDGELFF	TGTGCCAGCAGCTCTCCGGGACTAGCGGGGCGCGAAGACGGGGAGCTGTTTTTT
TRBV15	.	TRBD1	14	TRBJ2-1	CATSIPQQGARQFF	TGTGCCACCAGCATTCCCCAACAGGGGGCTCGGCAGTTCTTC
TRBV7-9	few	TRBD1	19	TRBJ2-1	CASSLGQWDRGRDRDEQFF	TGTGCCAGCAGCTTAGGACAATGGGACAGGGGGCGCGATCGAGATGAGCAGTTCTTC
TRBV29-1	.	TRBD2	12	TRBJ2-7	CSVEGLAYEQYF	TGCAGCGTTGAGGGACTAGCATACGAGCAGTACTTC
TRBV2	.	TRBD1	13	TRBJ2-2	CASGTGNTGELFF	TGTGCCAGCGGGACAGGGAACACCGGGGAGCTGTTTTTT
TRBV6-1	.	.	16	TRBJ1-3	CASSEAPGASGNTIYF	TGTGCCAGCAGTGAAGCGCCTGGGGCCAGTGGAAACACCATATATTTT
TRBV23-1	.	.	15	TRBJ2-7	CASSFKDSLTYEQYF	TGCGCCAGCAGTTTCAAAGACAGCTTAACCTACGAGCAGTACTTC
TRBV5-4	once	.	14	TRBJ1-1	CASSAAREGTEAFF	TGTGCCAGCAGCGCCGCAAGGGAGGGCACTGAAGCTTTCTTT
TRBV4-1	.	TRBD1	15	TRBJ1-4	CASSQANGQGGKLFF	TGCGCCAGCAGCCAAGCCAATGGACAGGGTGGCAAACTGTTTTTT
TRBV9	.	TRBD2	16	TRBJ2-1	CASSVVPSGGGNEQFF	TGTGCCAGCAGCGTAGTCCCCAGCGGGGGTGGCAATGAGCAGTTCTTC
TRBV27	.	TRBD1	15	TRBJ2-7	CASSLSGQGGYEQYF	TGTGCCAGCAGTTTATCGGGACAGGGCGGCTACGAGCAGTACTTC
TRBV27	.	.	13	TRBJ1-4	CASSLNRMEKLFF	TGTGCCAGCAGTTTGAACAGAATGGAAAAACTGTTTTTT
TRBV5-1	few	TRBD1	16	TRBJ2-7	CASRGYSTGLNYEQYF	TGCGCCAGCAGGGGTTACTCGACAGGGCTAAACTACGAGCAGTACTTC
TRBV18	.	TRBD1	16	TRBJ2-1	CASSPGDSLLNNEQFF	TGTGCCAGCTCACCGGGGGACAGTCTACTAAACAATGAGCAGTTCTTC
TRBV5-8	.	TRBD2	15	TRBJ2-1	CASSLRAGGPNEQFF	TGTGCCAGCAGCTTAAGAGCGGGGGGGCCCAATGAGCAGTTCTTC
TRBV6-1	.	.	13	TRBJ1-1	CASRNKMNTEAFF	TGTGCCAGCAGAAACAAGATGAACACTGAAGCTTTCTTT
TRBV5-8	.	TRBD1	14	TRBJ2-7	CASGVRTGGDEQYF	TGTGCCAGCGGGGTGAGGACAGGGGGTGACGAGCAGTACTTC
TRBV18	.	TRBD1	15	TRBJ1-1	CASSPPARQGAEAFF	TGTGCCAGCTCACCACCAGCAAGACAGGGAGCTGAAGCTTTCTTT
TRBV2	once	.	12	TRBJ2-5	CASKRGLETQYF	TGTGCCAGCAAAAGAGGTCTTGAGACCCAGTACTTC
TRBV9	.	.	14	TRBJ1-2	CASSVDPRLLGYTF	TGTGCCAGCAGCGTAGATCCCCGACTTTTGGGCTACACCTTC
TRBV6-5	.	.	14	TRBJ1-6	CASSKVLYNSPLHF	TGTGCCAGCAGTAAAGTACTTTATAATTCACCCCTCCACTTT
TRBV5-8	.	TRBD1	14	TRBJ2-4	CASSQDRVQDIQYF	TGTGCCAGCAGCCAGGACAGGGTTCAGGACATTCAGTACTTC
TRBV6-5	.	.	15	TRBJ1-1	CASSYAPTGNTEAFF	TGTGCCAGCAGTTACGCCCCGACAGGGAACACTGAAGCTTTCTTT
TRBV4-1	once	.	13	TRBJ1-1	CASSLIVNTEAFF	TGCGCCAGCAGCCTAATAGTGAACACTGAAGCTTTCTTT
TRBV30	.	.	13	TRBJ2-1	CAWSVTEYNEQFF	TGTGCCTGGAGTGTGACAGAATACAATGAGCAGTTCTTC
TRBV11-2	.	TRBD1	15	TRBJ1-5	CASSPSTGANQPQHF	TGTGCCAGCAGCCCATCGACAGGGGCCAATCAGCCCCAGCATTTT
TRBV4-1	once	TRBD1	12	TRBJ1-1	CASSQRQGEAFF	TGCGCCAGCAGCCAAAGACAGGGTGAAGCTTTCTTT
TRBV6-5	.	TRBD1	15	TRBJ2-2	CASSWDRVGTGELFF	TGTGCCAGCAGCTGGGACAGGGTGGGGACCGGGGAGCTGTTTTTT
TRBV19	.	.	15	TRBJ2-3	CASRKNTLGTDTQYF	TGTGCCAGTCGAAAGAACACCCTGGGCACAGATACGCAGTATTTT
TRBV2	few	TRBD1	15	TRBJ1-2	CASSALGRGPDGYTF	TGTGCCAGCAGTGCTCTCGGAAGGGGGCCTGATGGCTACACCTTC
TRBV7-9	.	TRBD1	15	TRBJ2-1	CASSARWDSYNEQFF	TGTGCCAGCAGCGCTAGATGGGACAGCTACAATGAGCAGTTCTTC
TRBV5-1	.	.	15	TRBJ2-1	CASSSRVDPYNEQFF	TGCGCCAGCAGCTCCAGGGTTGACCCTTACAATGAGCAGTTCTTC
TRBV19	once	.	15	TRBJ2-7	CASSIGGQTSYEQYF	TGTGCCAGTAGTATAGGAGGCCAGACTTCCTACGAGCAGTACTTC
TRBV11-2	.	.	15	TRBJ2-1	CASSLRGLPYNEQFF	TGTGCCAGCAGCTTAAGAGGATTACCCTACAATGAGCAGTTCTTC
TRBV6-1	.	TRBD1	15	TRBJ1-1	CASSVPQGRGTEAFF	TGTGCCAGCAGTGTACCACAGGGGAGAGGGACTGAAGCTTTCTTT